These T cell receptor beta chains were read from a single sample in a study of radiotherapy plus CTLA-4 blockade in lung cancer. The method was immunoSEQ multiplex PCR; TCRdb's version includes in-frame clones alone and lacks a portion of them. This sample carries under 50,000 clones, around 86% of them seen once, and the ten largest clones take 20% to 25%. The sequenced sample was peripheral blood, obtained from a patient treated with radiotherapy plus ipilimumab. The origin of the receptors is a human donor with non-small cell lung cancer whose response to radiotherapy plus ipilimumab could not be evaluated. CDR3s include the opening cysteine and the closing phenylalanine or tryptophan. Fields, in order: J gene, V gene, CDR3 protein.

j_gene: TRBJ1-5
v_gene: TRBV5-8
CDR3aa: CASRSSGELYSNQPQHF

j_gene: TRBJ2-5
v_gene: TRBV7-8
CDR3aa: CASSLVASGGGGKETQYF

j_gene: TRBJ2-1
v_gene: TRBV5-6
CDR3aa: CASSLVRQKQFF

j_gene: TRBJ1-1
v_gene: TRBV11-2
CDR3aa: CASSFVAPGGNTEAFF

j_gene: TRBJ2-3
v_gene: TRBV4-2
CDR3aa: CASSQGLAGRDTQYF

j_gene: TRBJ1-4
v_gene: TRBV6-5
CDR3aa: CASTNGEGRLFF

j_gene: TRBJ2-5
v_gene: TRBV5-6
CDR3aa: CASSLWEEEETQYF

j_gene: TRBJ1-1
v_gene: TRBV5-8
CDR3aa: CASSLAARVNTEAFF

j_gene: TRBJ2-2
v_gene: TRBV10-2
CDR3aa: CASRPTGPTGELFF

j_gene: TRBJ1-1
v_gene: TRBV28
CDR3aa: CAITRGITEAFF